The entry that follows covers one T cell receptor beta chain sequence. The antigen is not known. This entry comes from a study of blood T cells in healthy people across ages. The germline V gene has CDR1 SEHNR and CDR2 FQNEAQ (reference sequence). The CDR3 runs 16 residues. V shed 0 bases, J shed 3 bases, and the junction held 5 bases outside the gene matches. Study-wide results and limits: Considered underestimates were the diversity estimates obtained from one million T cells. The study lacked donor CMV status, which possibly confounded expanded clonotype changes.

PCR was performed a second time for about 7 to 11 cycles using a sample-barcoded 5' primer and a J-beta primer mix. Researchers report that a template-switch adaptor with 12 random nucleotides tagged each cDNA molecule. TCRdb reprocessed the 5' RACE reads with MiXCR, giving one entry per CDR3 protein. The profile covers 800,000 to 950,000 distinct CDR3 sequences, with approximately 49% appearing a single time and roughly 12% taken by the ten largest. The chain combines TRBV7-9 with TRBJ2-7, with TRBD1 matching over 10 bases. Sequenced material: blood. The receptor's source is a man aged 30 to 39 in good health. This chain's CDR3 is CASSLAGTGVNYEQYF. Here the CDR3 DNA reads TGTGCCAGCAGCTTAGCCGGGACAGGGGTAAACTACGAGCAGTACTTC.